The 22 T cell receptor beta chains presented below share a single source sample, sequenced in a study of T-cell reconstitution after alpha-beta-depleted transplantation in children. The TCRbeta library was prepared with unique molecular identifiers. TCRdb recomputed calls from the PCR reads with MiXCR, one row per CDR3 protein. The sample shows a few hundred thousand distinct CDR3 sequences, about a sixth of them seen only once. Sequenced material: PBMCs from the stem cell graft donor, taken from the stem cell graft. These receptors originate from a human donor who donated a stem cell graft to a child with acute lymphoblastic leukemia.

The chain employs TRBV27 and TRBJ2-7; D is undetermined. The length of the CDR3 is 13 residues. Trimming removed 8 bases from V and 1 base from J, with 12 bases in between. Germline lookup yields CDR1 MNHEY and CDR2 SMNVEV (reference sequence). The DNA of the CDR3 is TGTGCCAGCCGGCAAGACATATCCTACGAGCAGTACTTC. It is translated as CASRQDISYEQYF.

The V and J genes are TRBV18 and TRBJ1-1, with D hard to call. The CDR3 has 13 amino acids. CDR1 KGHSH and CDR2 LQKENI come from the germline V gene. The V end was cut by 5 bases, the J end by 2 bases, with 9 bases between. The CDR3 DNA reads TGTGCCAGCTCAGAAACCGTAAACACTGAAGCTTTCTTT. Amino acids: CASSETVNTEAFF.

The V call is TRBV6-1, the J call TRBJ2-5; 7 nucleotides match TRBD2. Losses at the gene ends were 7 bases for V and 1 base for J; bases not matched to a gene: 18. The germline V gene encodes CDR1 MNHNS and CDR2 SASEGT. The CDR3 has 18 amino acids. CDR3 protein: CASTGSPITREIQETQYF. In nucleotides, the CDR3 is TGTGCCAGCACCGGTAGCCCTATCACGCGGGAGATCCAAGAGACCCAGTACTTC.

In its sample, this clonotype was seen a few times. This sequence joins TRBV6-5 and TRBJ2-7, with 10 bases fitting TRBD2. This CDR3 has 16 residues. In germline, CDR1 is MNHEY, CDR2 SVGAGI. The V segment lost 4 bases and the J segment 5 bases; nucleotides outside the gene matches: 11. The CDR3 loop reads CASSSLPSGRAHEQYF. The CDR3 DNA follows: TGTGCCAGCAGTTCCCTACCCAGCGGGAGGGCCCACGAGCAGTACTTC.

This clonotype came up a few times. The chain joins TRBV12-3 or TRBV12-4 to TRBJ2-6, with D unclear. CDR3 length: 18 amino acids. V lost 5 bases and J 0 bases, leaving 17 bases between the germline ends. The CDR3 sequence is CASSHGRSTASGANVLTF. The DNA of the CDR3 is TGTGCCAGCAGTCACGGACGGTCGACGGCCTCTGGGGCCAACGTCCTGACTTTC.

The chain carries TRBV15 and TRBJ1-2, with D unresolved. The CDR3 extends over 14 amino acids. The germline V and J ends were trimmed by 0 bases and 4 bases, with 9 bases remaining between them. Germline CDR1 and CDR2: LNHNV and YYDKDF (reference sequence). The CDR3 DNA reads TGTGCCACCAGCAGAGAAGGGCCAACCTATGGCTACACCTTC. Residues: CATSREGPTYGYTF.

The chain combines TRBV20-1 with TRBJ2-6; D remains ambiguous. Trimming stripped 0 bases from V and 1 base from J, with 7 bases between. This CDR3 has 15 amino acids. Germline loops: CDR1 DFQATT, CDR2 SNEGSKA (reference sequence). The CDR3 nucleotides are TGCAGTGCTAGAGATGTCCGTTCTGGGGCCAACGTCCTGACTTTC. Protein product: CSARDVRSGANVLTF.

This clonotype was counted between two and nine times. The chain combines TRBV12-3 or TRBV12-4 with TRBJ1-2; D remains unclear. The CDR3 has 11 residues. The V end was cut by 5 bases, the J end by 3 bases, with 4 bases between. CDR3 region: CASSLHYGYTF. The CDR3, as DNA: TGTGCCAGCAGTCTTCACTATGGCTACACCTTC.

This clonotype was found a few times. The chain uses TRBV20-1 and TRBJ1-4; the match to TRBD1 covers 7 bases. In germline, CDR1 is DFQATT, CDR2 SNEGSKA (reference sequence). This CDR3 is built from 16 residues. Trimming cost V 3 bases and J 0 bases; bases outside gene matches: 7. The CDR3 region is CSASSGTVATNEKLFF. The DNA of the CDR3 is TGCAGTGCTAGCTCCGGGACAGTCGCAACTAATGAAAAACTGTTTTTT.

The V and J genes are TRBV3-1 and TRBJ2-2, with TRBD1 matching 8 bases. CDR3 length: 15 residues. J was trimmed by 6 bases and V by 2 bases; bases with no gene match: 5. Germline V CDR1 and CDR2: LGHDT, YNNKEL (reference sequence). The CDR3 nucleotides are TGTGCCAGCAGCCAACTGGACAGGGATCCCGGGGAGCTGTTTTTT. This encodes CASSQLDRDPGELFF.

This clonotype was found a few times. The chain links TRBV5-6 to TRBJ1-1; 9 nucleotides match TRBD1. The V segment lost 7 bases and the J segment 1 base; nucleotides outside the gene matches: 8. CDR3 length: 15 amino acids. Germline V gene lookup returns CDR1 SGHDT and CDR2 YYEEEE. The CDR3 loop is CASGGQGITNTEAFF. The DNA of the CDR3 is TGTGCCAGCGGGGGACAGGGTATTACGAACACTGAAGCTTTCTTT.

The rearrangement joins TRBV3-1 to TRBJ2-1; no clear D. V was pared by 4 bases and J by 2 bases, with 12 bases between. Germline CDR1 reads LGHDT; CDR2 reads YNNKEL (reference sequence). The CDR3 length is 15 residues. DNA of the CDR3: TGTGCCAGCAGCCTTGAGCCATCCGCCTACAATGAGCAGTTCTTC. Protein product: CASSLEPSAYNEQFF.

The table lists this clonotype with a few counts. The rearrangement uses TRBV12-3 or TRBV12-4 and TRBJ1-5; the D is unclear. Trimming removed 2 bases from V and 5 bases from J, with 7 bases in between. The CDR3 runs to 13 residues. CDR3 nucleotide sequence: TGTGCCAGCAGTTTACAGGAGGATCAGCCCCAGCATTTT. Amino acid sequence: CASSLQEDQPQHF.

This clonotype was seen a handful of times. The chain links TRBV27 to TRBJ2-7; D is uncertain. The CDR3 is 15 residues long. Trimming left V 1 base short and J 3 bases short, with 13 bases between. Germline CDR1 reads MNHEY; CDR2 reads SMNVEV (reference sequence). The CDR3, as DNA: TGTGCCAGCAGTTTATTCGTGGGTCCGGGCTACGAGCAGTACTTC. As protein: CASSLFVGPGYEQYF.

This rearrangement joins TRBV5-1 to TRBJ2-1; D is possibly TRBD2 (6 bases). The CDR3 is made up of 15 amino acids. V was trimmed by 7 bases and J by 1 base, leaving 15 bases between them. Germline loops: CDR1 SGHRS, CDR2 YFSETQ. The CDR3 sequence: CASGPPGVSYNEQFF. DNA of the CDR3: TGCGCCAGCGGCCCCCCGGGAGTGTCCTACAATGAGCAGTTCTTC.

V is TRBV3-1 and J is TRBJ2-1, with D possibly TRBD1 on 5 matching bases. V lost 3 bases and J lost 7, with 7 bases in between. The CDR3 length is 12 residues. CDR1 and CDR2 from the germline V gene are LGHDT and YNNKEL (reference sequence). CDR3 amino acids: CASSHRVNEQFF. CDR3 nucleotides: TGTGCCAGCAGCCACAGGGTAAATGAGCAGTTCTTC.

This sequence joins TRBV20-1 and TRBJ1-2, with TRBD1 identical over 7 bases. Germline lookup yields CDR1 DFQATT and CDR2 SNEGSKA (reference sequence). J gave up 9 bases and V 6 bases, and 16 bases lay outside the gene matches. This CDR3 has 14 residues. CDR3 sequence reads: CSAILPTGMLSYTF. The DNA of the CDR3 is TGCAGTGCAATCCTCCCGACAGGGATGTTGAGCTACACCTTC.

This clonotype was counted between two and nine times. The rearrangement uses TRBV29-1 and TRBJ2-7, with 10 bases matching TRBD2. The CDR3 is made up of 14 amino acids. V dropped 4 bases and J dropped 2; count of bases not matched to a gene: 5. Germline V gives CDR1 SQVTM, CDR2 ANQGSEA. The CDR3 sequence is CSVVGLAVPYEQYF. CDR3 DNA: TGCAGCGTTGTCGGACTAGCGGTTCCCTACGAGCAGTACTTC.

This clonotype has a handful of counts. The CDR3 protein is CASSFRDGEQFF. For the CDR3, the DNA is TGTGCCAGCAGCTTTAGGGACGGGGAGCAGTTCTTC. This chain links TRBV7-6 with TRBJ2-1, with D perhaps given as TRBD1 or TRBD2 (5 bases each). Germline CDR1 and CDR2: SGHVS and FNYEAQ. This CDR3 comprises 12 residues. V lost 3 bases to trimming and J lost 10 bases, with 10 bases between them.

The chain joins TRBV7-6 to TRBJ2-1, with D possibly being TRBD1 or TRBD2 (6 bases each). In germline, CDR1 is SGHVS, CDR2 FNYEAQ. The CDR3 is 19 residues long. V lost 1 base, J lost 0 bases, and 19 bases lay in between. The CDR3 bases are TGTGCCAGCAGCTTAGGTGGGACATTGTTGGGGGGCTCCTACAATGAGCAGTTCTTC. This sequence encodes CASSLGGTLLGGSYNEQFF.

V usage is TRBV11-2 and J usage is TRBJ2-1; tentative D call: TRBD2 (5 bases). The V end lost 1 base, the J end lost 10 bases, and 11 bases lay between the germline ends. The CDR3 has 13 residues. Germline CDR1 is SGHAT and CDR2 is FQNNGV. For the CDR3, the DNA is TGTGCCAGCAGCTTAGCCTCCAGCGGCGAGCAGTTCTTC. Protein product: CASSLASSGEQFF.

This chain links TRBV5-5 with TRBJ1-1; D gene unclear. The CDR3 contains 16 residues. Trimming removed 0 bases at V and 3 bases at J, with 15 bases between. Germline V gene lookup returns CDR1 SGHKS and CDR2 YYEKEE (reference sequence). Written as DNA, the CDR3 is TGTGCCAGCAGCTTGGAGAGTTTGAGCGTTCACACTGAAGCTTTCTTT. Translating it yields CASSLESLSVHTEAFF.